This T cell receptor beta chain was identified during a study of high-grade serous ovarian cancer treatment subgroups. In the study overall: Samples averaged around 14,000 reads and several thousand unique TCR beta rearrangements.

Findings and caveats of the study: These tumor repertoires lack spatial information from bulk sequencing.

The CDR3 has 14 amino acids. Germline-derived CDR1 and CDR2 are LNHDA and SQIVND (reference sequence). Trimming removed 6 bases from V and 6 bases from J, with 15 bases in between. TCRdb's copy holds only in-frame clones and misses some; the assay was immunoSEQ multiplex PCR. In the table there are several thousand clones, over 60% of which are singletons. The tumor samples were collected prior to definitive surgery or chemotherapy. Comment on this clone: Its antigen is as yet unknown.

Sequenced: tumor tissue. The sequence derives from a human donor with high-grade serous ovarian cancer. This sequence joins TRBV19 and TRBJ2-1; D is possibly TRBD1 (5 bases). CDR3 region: CASSPDRTFNEQFF. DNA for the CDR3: TGTGCCAGTAGCCCTGACAGAACTTTCAATGAGCAGTTCTTC.